Presented here are 4 T cell receptor beta chains from one specimen sequenced in a study of T cell responses to AZD1222 COVID-19 vaccine. TCRdb keeps only in-frame clones here, not all; method: immunoSEQ multiplex PCR. Among under 170,000 clones listed, more than 90% were seen once. Source: peripheral blood, taken 28 days after the second AZD1222 dose. The receptors were gathered from an adult who received the AZD1222 COVID-19 vaccine.

The chain links TRBV28 to TRBJ2-1; 8 bases line up with TRBD2. The CDR3 covers 16 residues. Germline V gene data show CDR1 as MDHEN and CDR2 as SYDVKM. The V segment lost 3 bases and the J segment 9 bases; nucleotides outside the gene matches: 13. The CDR3 sequence: CASSFASSGRPIEQFF. The DNA of the CDR3 is TGTGCCAGCAGTTTCGCCTCCAGCGGGAGACCGATTGAGCAGTTCTTC.

This clone has only one observation. V and J are TRBV7-9 and TRBJ2-3; 7 bases are a match to TRBD2. Germline V CDR1 and CDR2: SEHNR, FQNEAQ (reference sequence). This CDR3 comprises 17 residues. The J segment lost 1 base and the V segment lost 5 bases, leaving 12 bases of the junction unmatched. This chain's CDR3 is CASSPPRGDSGTDTQYF. In nucleotides, the CDR3 is TGTGCCAGCAGCCCCCCCCGGGGGGATAGTGGCACAGATACGCAGTATTTT. The full variable domain, its missing parts supplied by reference TRBV7-9 and TRBJ2-3, is DTGVSQNPRHKITKRGQNVTFRCDPISEHNRLYWYRQTLGQGPEFLTYFQNEAQLEKSRLLSDRFSAERPKGSFSTLEIQRTEQGDSAMYLCASSPPRGDSGTDTQYFGPGTRLTVL.

The genes are TRBV6-5 and TRBJ2-1; tentative D call: TRBD1 (6 bases). Germline CDR1 reads MNHEY; CDR2 reads SVGAGI. V was cut by 0 bases and J by 4 bases, with 7 bases left in between. There are 14 residues in the CDR3. The CDR3 here is CASSYSGQYNEQFF. The DNA of the CDR3 is TGTGCCAGCAGTTACTCAGGACAGTACAATGAGCAGTTCTTC.

The chain links TRBV6-4 to TRBJ2-1, with 9 bases matching TRBD2. Germline CDR1 is MRHNA and CDR2 is SNTAGT. This CDR3 region has 14 residues. Unmatched junction bases numbered 3, after V lost 3 bases and J lost 6 bases. The CDR3 coding sequence is TGTGCCAGCAGTGAGGGACTAGCATCCAATGAGCAGTTCTTC. Its translation: CASSEGLASNEQFF.